The clone carrying this TCR beta chain was observed a few times. Antigen: not known. These data belong to a study of beta chain features in type 1 diabetes. Donors contributed one heparinised blood draw apiece, averaging about 110 mL. CD45RO/CCR7/CD25/CD127/CD95/CD27 staining was used to isolate CD4+ naive, central memory, regulatory and stem cell-like memory cells by sorting. Each sorted population was over 95% pure. This CDR3 is 15 amino acids long. V was pared by 0 bases and J by 3 bases, with 12 bases between. CDR1 is LNHDA, CDR2 SQIVND, per germline (reference sequence). The investigators reverse transcribed all of the isolated RNA, so they sequenced expressed TCRB transcripts. Generated by immunoSEQ multiplex PCR, the TCRdb table keeps only in-frame clones and is missing some. The sample holds 600,000 to 700,000 clones, roughly an eighth seen once. Study observations and caveats: People with Type 1 diabetes carried modestly yet significantly shorter TCRB CDR3s in all four CD4+ subsets.

The rearrangement links TRBV19 to TRBJ2-7; weak D call: TRBD1 (6 bases). The sequenced sample was naive CD4+ T cells from blood. The sequence was collected from a man aged 25-40 years with type 1 diabetes. CDR3 nucleotides: TGTGCCAGTAGTATAGACGGGGACACGTACTACGAGCAGTACTTC. It is translated as CASSIDGDTYYEQYF.